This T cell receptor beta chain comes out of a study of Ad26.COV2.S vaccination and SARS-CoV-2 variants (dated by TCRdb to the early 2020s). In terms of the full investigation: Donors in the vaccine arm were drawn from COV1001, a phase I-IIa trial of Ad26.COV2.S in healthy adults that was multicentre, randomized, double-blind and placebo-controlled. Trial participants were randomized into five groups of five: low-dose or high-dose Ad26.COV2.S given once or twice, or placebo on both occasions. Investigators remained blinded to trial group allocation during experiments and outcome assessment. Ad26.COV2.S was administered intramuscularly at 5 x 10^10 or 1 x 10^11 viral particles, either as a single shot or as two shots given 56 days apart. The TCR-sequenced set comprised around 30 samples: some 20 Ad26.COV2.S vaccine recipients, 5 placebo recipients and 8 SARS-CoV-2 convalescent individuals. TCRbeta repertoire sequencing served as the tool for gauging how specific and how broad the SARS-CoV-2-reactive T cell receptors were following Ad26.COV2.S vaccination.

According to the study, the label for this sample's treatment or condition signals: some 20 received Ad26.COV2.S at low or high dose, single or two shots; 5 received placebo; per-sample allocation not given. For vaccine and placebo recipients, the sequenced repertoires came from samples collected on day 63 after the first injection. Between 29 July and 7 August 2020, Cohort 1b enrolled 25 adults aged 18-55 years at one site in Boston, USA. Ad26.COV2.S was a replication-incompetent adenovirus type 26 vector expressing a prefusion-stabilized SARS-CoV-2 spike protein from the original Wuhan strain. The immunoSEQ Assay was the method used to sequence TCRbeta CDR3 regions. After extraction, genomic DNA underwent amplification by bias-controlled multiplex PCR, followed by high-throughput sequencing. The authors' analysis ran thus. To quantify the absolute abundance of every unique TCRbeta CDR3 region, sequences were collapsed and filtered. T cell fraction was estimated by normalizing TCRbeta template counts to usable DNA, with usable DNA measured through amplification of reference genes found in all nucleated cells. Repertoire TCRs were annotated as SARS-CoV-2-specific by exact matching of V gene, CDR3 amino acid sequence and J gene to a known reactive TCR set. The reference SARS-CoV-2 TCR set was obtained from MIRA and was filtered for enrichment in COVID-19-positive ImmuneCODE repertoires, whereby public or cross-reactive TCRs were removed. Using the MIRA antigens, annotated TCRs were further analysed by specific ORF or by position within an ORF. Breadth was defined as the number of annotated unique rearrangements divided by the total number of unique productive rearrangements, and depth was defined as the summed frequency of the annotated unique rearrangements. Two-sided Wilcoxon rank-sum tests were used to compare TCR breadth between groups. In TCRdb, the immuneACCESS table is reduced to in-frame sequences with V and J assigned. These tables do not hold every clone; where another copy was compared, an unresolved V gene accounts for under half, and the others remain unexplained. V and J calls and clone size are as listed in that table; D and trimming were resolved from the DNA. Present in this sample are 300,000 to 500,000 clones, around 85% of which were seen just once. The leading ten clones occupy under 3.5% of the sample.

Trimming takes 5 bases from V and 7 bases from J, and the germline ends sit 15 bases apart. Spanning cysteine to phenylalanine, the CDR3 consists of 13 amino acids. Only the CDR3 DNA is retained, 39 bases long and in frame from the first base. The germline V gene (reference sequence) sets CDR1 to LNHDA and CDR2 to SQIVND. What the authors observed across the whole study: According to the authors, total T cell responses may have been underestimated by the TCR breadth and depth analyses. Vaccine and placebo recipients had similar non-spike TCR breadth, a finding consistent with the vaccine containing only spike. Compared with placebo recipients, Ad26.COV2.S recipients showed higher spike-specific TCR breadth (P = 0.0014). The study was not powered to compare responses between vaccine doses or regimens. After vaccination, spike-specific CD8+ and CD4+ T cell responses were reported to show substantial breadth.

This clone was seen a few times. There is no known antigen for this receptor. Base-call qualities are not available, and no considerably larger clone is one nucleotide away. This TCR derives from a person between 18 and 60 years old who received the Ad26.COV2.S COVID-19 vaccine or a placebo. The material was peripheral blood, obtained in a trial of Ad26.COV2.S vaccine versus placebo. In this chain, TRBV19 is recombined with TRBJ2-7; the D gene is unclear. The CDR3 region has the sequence CASSPIHYEEQYF. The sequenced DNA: TGTGCCAGTAGTCCCATTCATTACGAGGAGCAGTACTTC.